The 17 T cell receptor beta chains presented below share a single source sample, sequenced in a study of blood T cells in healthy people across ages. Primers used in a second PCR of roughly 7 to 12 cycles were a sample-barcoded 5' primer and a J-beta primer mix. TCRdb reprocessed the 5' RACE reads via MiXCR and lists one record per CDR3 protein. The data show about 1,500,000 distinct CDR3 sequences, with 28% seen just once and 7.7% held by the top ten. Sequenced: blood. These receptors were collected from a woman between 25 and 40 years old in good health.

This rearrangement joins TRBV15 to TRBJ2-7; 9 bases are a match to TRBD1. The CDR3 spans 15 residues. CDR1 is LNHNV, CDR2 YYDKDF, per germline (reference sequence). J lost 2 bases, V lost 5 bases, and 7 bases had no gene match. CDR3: CATSGVGQGTYEQYF. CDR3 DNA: TGTGCCACCAGCGGAGTGGGACAGGGCACCTACGAGCAGTACTTC.

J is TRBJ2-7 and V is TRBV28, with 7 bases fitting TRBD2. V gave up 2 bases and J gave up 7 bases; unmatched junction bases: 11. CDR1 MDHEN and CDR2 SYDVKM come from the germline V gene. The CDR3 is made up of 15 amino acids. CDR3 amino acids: CASSLRATSLNEQYF. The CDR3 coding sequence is TGTGCCAGCAGTTTAAGGGCGACTAGCCTTAATGAGCAGTACTTC.

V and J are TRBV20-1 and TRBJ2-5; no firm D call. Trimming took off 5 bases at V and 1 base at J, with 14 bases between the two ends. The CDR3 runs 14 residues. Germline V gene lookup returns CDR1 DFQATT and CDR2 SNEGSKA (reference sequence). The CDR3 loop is CSALRGDPQETQYF. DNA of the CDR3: TGCAGTGCTCTCCGCGGAGACCCCCAAGAGACCCAGTACTTC.

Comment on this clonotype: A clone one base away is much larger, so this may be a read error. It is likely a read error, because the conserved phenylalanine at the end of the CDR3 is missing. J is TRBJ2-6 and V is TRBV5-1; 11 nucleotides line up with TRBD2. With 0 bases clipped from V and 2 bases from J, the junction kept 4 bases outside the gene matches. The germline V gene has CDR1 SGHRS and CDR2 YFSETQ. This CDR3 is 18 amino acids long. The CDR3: CASSLVVLAGAGANVLTL. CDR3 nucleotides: TGCGCCAGCAGCTTGGTCGTACTAGCGGGAGCTGGGGCCAACGTCCTGACTTTA.

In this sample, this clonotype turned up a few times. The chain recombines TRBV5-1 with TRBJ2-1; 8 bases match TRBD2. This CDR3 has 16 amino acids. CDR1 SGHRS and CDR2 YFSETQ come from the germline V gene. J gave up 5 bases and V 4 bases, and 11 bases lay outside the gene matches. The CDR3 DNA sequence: TGCGCCAGCAGCCCGCCGGAAGCGGGGGCCAACAATGAGCAGTTCTTC. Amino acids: CASSPPEAGANNEQFF.

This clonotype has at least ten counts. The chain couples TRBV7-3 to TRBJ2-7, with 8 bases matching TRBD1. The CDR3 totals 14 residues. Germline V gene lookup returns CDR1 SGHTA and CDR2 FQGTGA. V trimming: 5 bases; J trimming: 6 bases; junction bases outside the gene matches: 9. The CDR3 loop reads CASSPETGAGEQYF. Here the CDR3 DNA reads TGTGCCAGCAGCCCGGAGACAGGGGCTGGCGAGCAGTACTTC.

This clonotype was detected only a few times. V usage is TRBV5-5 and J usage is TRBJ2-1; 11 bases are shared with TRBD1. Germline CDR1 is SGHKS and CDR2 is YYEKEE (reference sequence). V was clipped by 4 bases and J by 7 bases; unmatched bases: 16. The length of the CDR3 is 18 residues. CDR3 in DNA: TGTGCCAGCAGCCTGAGTCCCTGGGGGACAGGGGGTGTAAATGAGCAGTTCTTC. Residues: CASSLSPWGTGGVNEQFF.

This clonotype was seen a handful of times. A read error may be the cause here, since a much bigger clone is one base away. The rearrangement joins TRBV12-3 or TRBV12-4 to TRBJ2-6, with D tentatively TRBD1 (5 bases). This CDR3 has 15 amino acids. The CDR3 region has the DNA TGTGCCAGCAGTTTCCTCAGCTCTGGGGCCAACGCCCTGACTTTC. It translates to CASSFLSSGANALTF.

The CDR3 loop reads CASGAGTGDTGELFF. CDR3 nucleotides: TGTGCTAGTGGTGCCGGGACAGGAGACACCGGGGAGCTGTTTTTT. This chain connects TRBV12-5 to TRBJ2-2, with TRBD1 matching over 8 bases. The CDR3 has 15 amino acids. V trimming: 5 bases; J trimming: 3 bases; junction bases outside the gene matches: 5. Germline V CDR1 and CDR2: LGHNT, FRNRAP.

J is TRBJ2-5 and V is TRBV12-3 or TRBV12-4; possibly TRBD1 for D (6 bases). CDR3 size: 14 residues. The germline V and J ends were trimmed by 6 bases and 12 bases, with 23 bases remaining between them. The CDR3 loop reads CASRDGQSSYEEYF. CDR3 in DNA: TGTGCCAGCAGGGACGGACAGAGCTCCTACGAGGAGTACTTC.

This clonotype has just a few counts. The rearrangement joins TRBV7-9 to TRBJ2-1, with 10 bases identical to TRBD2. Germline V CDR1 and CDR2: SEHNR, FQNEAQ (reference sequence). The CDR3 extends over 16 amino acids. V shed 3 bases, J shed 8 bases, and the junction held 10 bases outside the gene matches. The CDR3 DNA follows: TGTGCCAGCAGCTTCCCCCTAGCGGGAGTAGGGGATGAGCAGTTCTTC. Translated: CASSFPLAGVGDEQFF. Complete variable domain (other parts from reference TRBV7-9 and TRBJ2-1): DTGVSQNPRHKITKRGQNVTFRCDPISEHNRLYWYRQTLGQGPEFLTYFQNEAQLEKSRLLSDRFSAERPKGSFSTLEIQRTEQGDSAMYLCASSFPLAGVGDEQFFGPGTRLTVL.

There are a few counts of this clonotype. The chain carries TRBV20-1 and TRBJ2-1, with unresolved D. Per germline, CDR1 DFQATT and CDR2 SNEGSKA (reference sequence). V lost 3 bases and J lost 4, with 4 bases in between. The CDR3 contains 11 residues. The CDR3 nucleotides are TGCAGTGCTAGGGAATACAATGAGCAGTTCTTC. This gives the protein CSAREYNEQFF.

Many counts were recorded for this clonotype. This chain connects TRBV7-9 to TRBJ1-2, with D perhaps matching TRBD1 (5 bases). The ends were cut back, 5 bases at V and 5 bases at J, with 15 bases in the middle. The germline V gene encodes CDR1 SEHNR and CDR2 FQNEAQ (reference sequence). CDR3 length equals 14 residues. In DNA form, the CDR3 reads TGTGCCAGCAGCCAACCGGACATGGGTTATGGCTACACCTTC. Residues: CASSQPDMGYGYTF.

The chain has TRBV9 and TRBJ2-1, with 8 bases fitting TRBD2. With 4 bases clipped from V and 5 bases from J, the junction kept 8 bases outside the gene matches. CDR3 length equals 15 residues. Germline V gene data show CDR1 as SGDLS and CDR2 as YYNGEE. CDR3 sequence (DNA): TGTGCCAGCAGCTCCACCGGGACTAGTAACAATGAGCAGTTCTTC. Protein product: CASSSTGTSNNEQFF.

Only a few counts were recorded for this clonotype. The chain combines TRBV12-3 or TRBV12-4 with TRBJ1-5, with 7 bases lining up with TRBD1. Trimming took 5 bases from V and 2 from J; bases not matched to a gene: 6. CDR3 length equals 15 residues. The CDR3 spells CASSGQAGGNQPQHF. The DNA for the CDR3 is TGTGCCAGCAGTGGACAGGCCGGGGGCAATCAGCCCCAGCATTTT.

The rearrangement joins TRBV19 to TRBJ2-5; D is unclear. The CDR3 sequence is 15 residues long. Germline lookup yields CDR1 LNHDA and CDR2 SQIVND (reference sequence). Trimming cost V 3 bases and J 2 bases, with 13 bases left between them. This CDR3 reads CASSIGWRQQETQYF. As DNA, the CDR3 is TGTGCCAGTAGTATCGGTTGGCGTCAGCAAGAGACCCAGTACTTC.

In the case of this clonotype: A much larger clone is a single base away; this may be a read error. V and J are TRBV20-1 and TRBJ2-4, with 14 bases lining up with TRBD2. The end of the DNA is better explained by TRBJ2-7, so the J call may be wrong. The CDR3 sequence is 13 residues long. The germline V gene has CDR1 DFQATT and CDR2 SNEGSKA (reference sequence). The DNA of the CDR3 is TGCGGTGCGGGACTAGCGGGAGACTACGAGCAGTACTTC. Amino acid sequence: CGAGLAGDYEQYF.